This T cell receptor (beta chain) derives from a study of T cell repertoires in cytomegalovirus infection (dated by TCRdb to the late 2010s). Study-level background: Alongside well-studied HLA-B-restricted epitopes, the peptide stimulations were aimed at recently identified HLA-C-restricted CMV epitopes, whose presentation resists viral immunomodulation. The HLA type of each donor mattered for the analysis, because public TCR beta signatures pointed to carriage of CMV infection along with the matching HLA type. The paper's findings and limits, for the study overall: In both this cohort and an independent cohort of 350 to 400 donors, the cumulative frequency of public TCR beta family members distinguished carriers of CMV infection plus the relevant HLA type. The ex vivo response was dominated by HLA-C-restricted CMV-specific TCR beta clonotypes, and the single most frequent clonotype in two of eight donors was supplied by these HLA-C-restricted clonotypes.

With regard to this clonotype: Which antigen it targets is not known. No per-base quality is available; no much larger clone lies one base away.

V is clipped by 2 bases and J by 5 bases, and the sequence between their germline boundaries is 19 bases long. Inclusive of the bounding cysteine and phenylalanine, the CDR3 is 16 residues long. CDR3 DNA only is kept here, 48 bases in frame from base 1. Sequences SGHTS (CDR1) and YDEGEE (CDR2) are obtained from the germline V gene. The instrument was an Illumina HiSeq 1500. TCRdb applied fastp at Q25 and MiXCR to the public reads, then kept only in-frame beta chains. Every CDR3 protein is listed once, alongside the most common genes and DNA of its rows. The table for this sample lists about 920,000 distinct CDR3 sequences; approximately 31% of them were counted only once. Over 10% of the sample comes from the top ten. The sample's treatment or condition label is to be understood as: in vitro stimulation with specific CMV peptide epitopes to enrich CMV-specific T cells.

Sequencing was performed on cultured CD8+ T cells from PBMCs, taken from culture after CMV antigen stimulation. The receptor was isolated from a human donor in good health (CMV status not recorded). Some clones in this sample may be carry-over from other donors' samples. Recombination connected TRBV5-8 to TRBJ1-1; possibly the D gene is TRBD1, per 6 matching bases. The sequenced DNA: TGTGCCAGCAGCTTTCTGGGGGCCCTGGTGGATACTGAAGCTTTCTTT. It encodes CASSFLGALVDTEAFF.